These 7 T cell receptor beta chains originate from one sample sequenced in a study of T cells after yellow fever vaccination (dated by TCRdb to between 2018 and 2020). Receptors were amplified or captured by 5' RACE. The data were produced on an Illumina NovaSeq 6000. The public reads were reprocessed in TCRdb via fastp at Q25 and MiXCR, keeping in-frame beta chains. Rows matching on CDR3 protein sequence are summarized as one entry with the most common DNA and genes. The sample yields more than 200,000 distinct CDR3 sequences; about 3.9% were counted once. The biggest ten clones account for about 20% of the sample. This specimen's treatment or condition label, interpreted: live attenuated yellow fever vaccine strain. This material consisted of PBMCs, taken 15 days after the yellow fever booster vaccination. These receptors all stem from a man between 18 and 35 years old who received the YFV17D yellow fever vaccine.

This clonotype was picked up many times. The chain combines TRBV20-1 with TRBJ2-5; perhaps TRBD1 as D (5 bases). V lost 0 bases to trimming and J lost 7 bases, with 15 bases between them. The CDR3 runs 14 residues. In germline, CDR1 is DFQATT, CDR2 SNEGSKA (reference sequence). CDR3 sequence (DNA): TGCAGTGCTAGAGAGGCACAGGCCCAGTCGACCCAGTACTTC. Translating gives CSAREAQAQSTQYF.

The sample holds many counts of this clonotype. V usage is TRBV6-2 or TRBV6-3 and J usage is TRBJ2-2; 8 bases align to TRBD1. J lost 3 bases, V lost 4 bases, and 7 bases had no gene match. The CDR3 consists of 16 residues. Per germline, CDR1 MNHEY and CDR2 SVGEGT. The DNA of the CDR3 is TGTGCCAGCAGTTCGGGGAGACAGGGGTACACCGGGGAGCTGTTTTTT. Translating it yields CASSSGRQGYTGELFF.

This clonotype was picked up many times. The rearrangement uses TRBV5-1 and TRBJ2-5; 9 nucleotides align to TRBD1. The V gene end was trimmed by 1 base and the J gene end by 2 bases; junction bases not matched to a gene: 6. The CDR3 loop spans 16 amino acids. The germline V gene encodes CDR1 SGHRS and CDR2 YFSETQ. CDR3 DNA sequence: TGCGCCAGCAGCTTGATTACCGGGACAGGGCAAGAGACCCAGTACTTC. It translates to CASSLITGTGQETQYF.

The sample holds many counts of this clonotype. The CDR3 here is CASSPNQGAPTEAFF. CDR3 bases: TGTGCCAGCTCACCAAATCAGGGGGCCCCCACTGAAGCTTTCTTT. The chain links TRBV18 to TRBJ1-1; 8 nucleotides align to TRBD1. Germline values: CDR1 KGHSH, CDR2 LQKENI. The J segment lost 4 bases and the V segment lost 2 bases, leaving 6 bases of the junction unmatched. The CDR3 is made up of 15 amino acids.

Only a few counts were recorded for this clonotype. The V gene is TRBV28, the J gene TRBJ1-5; no reliable D call. From germline, CDR1 is MDHEN and CDR2 SYDVKM. This CDR3 comprises 13 residues. V lost 7 bases, J lost 2 bases, and 9 bases lay in between. The CDR3 DNA is TGTGCCAGCACCACACAAGGCAATCAGCCCCAGCATTTT. Protein product: CASTTQGNQPQHF.

In this sample, this clonotype turned up many times. The rearrangement uses TRBV5-6 and TRBJ2-2, with D tentatively TRBD2 (5 bases). In germline, CDR1 is SGHDT, CDR2 YYEEEE. CDR3 size: 14 residues. V was shortened by 5 bases and J by 2 bases, with 10 bases between the two germline ends. CDR3 sequence reads: CASRMEDNTGELFF. The CDR3, as DNA: TGTGCCAGCAGAATGGAGGATAACACCGGGGAGCTGTTTTTT. Filled out from reference TRBV5-6 and TRBJ2-2, the complete variable domain reads DAGVTQSPTHLIKTRGQQVTLRCSPKSGHDTVSWYQQALGQGPQFIFQYYEEEERQRGNFPDRFSGHQFPNYSSELNVNALLLGDSALYLCASRMEDNTGELFFGEGSRLTVL.

There are many counts of this clonotype. At one end the junction does not follow the germline gene, possibly because of a read error. The chain carries TRBV7-9 and TRBJ2-7, with 8 bases lining up with TRBD1. The CDR3 spans 15 residues. CDR1 and CDR2 (germline): SEHNR, FQNEAQ (reference sequence). The chain's CDR3 is CASSRGNNRGRSLVF. Here the CDR3 DNA reads TGTGCCAGCAGCCGTGGAAATAACAGGGGGAGGAGTTTGGTCTTC.